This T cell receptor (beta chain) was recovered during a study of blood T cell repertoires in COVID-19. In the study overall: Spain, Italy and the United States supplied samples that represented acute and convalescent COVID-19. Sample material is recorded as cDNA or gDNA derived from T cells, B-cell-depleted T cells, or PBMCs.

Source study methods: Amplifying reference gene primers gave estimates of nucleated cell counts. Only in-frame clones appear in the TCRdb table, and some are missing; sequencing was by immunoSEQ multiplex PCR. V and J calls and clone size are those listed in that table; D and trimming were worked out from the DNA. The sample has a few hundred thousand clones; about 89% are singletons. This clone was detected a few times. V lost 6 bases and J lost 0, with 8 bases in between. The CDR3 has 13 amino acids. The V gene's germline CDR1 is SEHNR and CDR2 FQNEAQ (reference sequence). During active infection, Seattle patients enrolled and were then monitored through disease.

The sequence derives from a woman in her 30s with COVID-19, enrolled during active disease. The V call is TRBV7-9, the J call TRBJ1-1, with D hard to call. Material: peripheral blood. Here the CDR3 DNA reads TGTGCCAGCAGGGTTCAGATGAACACTGAAGCTTTCTTT. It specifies CASRVQMNTEAFF. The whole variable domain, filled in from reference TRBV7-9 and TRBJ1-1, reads DTGVSQNPRHKITKRGQNVTFRCDPISEHNRLYWYRQTLGQGPEFLTYFQNEAQLEKSRLLSDRFSAERPKGSFSTLEIQRTEQGDSAMYLCASRVQMNTEAFFGQGTRLTVV.